This TCR beta chain was identified during a study of early T cells in non-severe SARS-CoV-2 infection (dated by TCRdb to the early 2020s). Study-level background: TCR sequencing used bulk RNA from unsorted whole blood, so alpha and beta chains could not be paired.

Study-level results and caveats: VDJdb matching was skewed toward anti-spike CD8 responses and likely underestimated virus-specific expansions, missing private and CD4 specificities.

On this clonotype: Its recognized antigen is unknown. No base quality information exists; no much larger clone differs at one position.

Set within a cohort of healthcare workers in London, UK, this nested case-control study involved weekly PCR testing of nasopharyngeal swabs along with blood sampling. Healthcare workers were enrolled in the week of the UK lockdown, from 23 to 31 March 2020, and were followed every week for up to roughly 15 weeks. The library was built by means of 5' RACE. The sequencer listed for this sample is NextSeq 500. In the TCR library protocol, unique molecular identifiers were attached to individual cDNA molecules to correct for PCR bias and sequencing error. TCR alpha and beta chains were both sequenced, and the abundances of alpha and beta sequences in each sample were closely correlated with each other. The authors' analysis ran thus. Decombinator V4 was used to annotate TCR sequences for V gene, J gene and CDR3. TCRs were defined as expanded if a significant change between any two time points was detected under a Poisson model with p below 0.0001. TCR abundances were normalised to the total number of TCRs sequenced per sample and expressed as counts per million. A search of VDJdb, accessed on 1 November 2021, was run for TCRs annotated to CMV, EBV and SARS-CoV-2, with TCRs annotated for multiple antigens excluded. TCRdb trimmed the raw reads at Q25, called clones with MiXCR and kept productive beta chains. Here each entry gathers all rows of one CDR3 protein and keeps the most common genes and DNA. The V and J calls, along with clone size, are taken from TCRdb and not from the paper's own processing. In all, the sample holds under 30,000 distinct CDR3 sequences, and around 5.1% of those were seen once. The top ten hold under 14% of the sample.

Specimen: whole blood. The sequence was obtained from an adult who was a healthcare worker with PCR-confirmed SARS-CoV-2 infection or an uninfected control (not recorded which).

CDR3 loop: CSARDLTVNYGYTF. The sequence in DNA is TGCAGTGCTAGAGACCTGACAGTTAACTATGGCTACACCTTC. In this chain, TRBV20-1 is recombined with TRBJ1-2; perhaps TRBD1 is the D gene, with 5 bases matching. Trimming costs V 0 bases and J 1 base, and their ends lie 9 bases apart. The CDR3, from cysteine to phenylalanine, totals 14 residues. The only DNA kept is the CDR3, 42 bases in frame from the first base. Per the germline V gene (reference sequence), DFQATT is the CDR1 and SNEGSKA is the CDR2.